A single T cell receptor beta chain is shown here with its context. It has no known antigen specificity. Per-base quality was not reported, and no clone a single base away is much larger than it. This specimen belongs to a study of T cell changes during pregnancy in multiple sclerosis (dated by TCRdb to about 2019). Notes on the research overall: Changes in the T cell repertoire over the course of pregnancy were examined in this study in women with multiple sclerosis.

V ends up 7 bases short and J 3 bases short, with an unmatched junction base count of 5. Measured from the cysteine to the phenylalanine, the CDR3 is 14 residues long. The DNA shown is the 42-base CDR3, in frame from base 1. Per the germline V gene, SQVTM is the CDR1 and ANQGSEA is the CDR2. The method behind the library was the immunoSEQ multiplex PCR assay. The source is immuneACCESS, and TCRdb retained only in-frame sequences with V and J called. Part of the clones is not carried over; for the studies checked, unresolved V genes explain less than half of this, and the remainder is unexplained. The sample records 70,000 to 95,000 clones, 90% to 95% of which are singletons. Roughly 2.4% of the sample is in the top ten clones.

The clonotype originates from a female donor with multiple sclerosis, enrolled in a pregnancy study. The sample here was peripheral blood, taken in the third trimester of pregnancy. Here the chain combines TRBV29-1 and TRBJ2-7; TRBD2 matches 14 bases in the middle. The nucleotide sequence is TGCAGCGCCGAGGGACTAGCGGGGGACTACGAGCAGTACTTC. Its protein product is CSAEGLAGDYEQYF.